The 17 T cell receptor beta chains presented below share a single source sample, sequenced in a study of shared clonotypes between healthy human individuals. Naivety among CD8 cells was defined by CD45RO negativity and positive CCR7 selection, thereby excluding terminally differentiated effector memory CD45RA+ cells. Some clones are missing from TCRdb's copy, which holds only in-frame ones; the method was immunoSEQ multiplex PCR. The sample carries fewer than 1 million clones, around 96% recorded once. Sequences were obtained from naive CD8+ T cells sorted from blood. The receptors were gathered from a man aged 25 to 40 in good health.

The rearrangement joins TRBV14 to TRBJ1-2; D not certain. The CDR3 has 15 amino acids. The V gene's germline CDR1 is SGHDN and CDR2 FVKESK. Deletions cut 0 bases from V and 0 bases from J, with 8 bases between. The chain's CDR3 is CASSQEQLTNYGYTF. CDR3 nucleotide sequence: TGTGCCAGCAGCCAAGAACAGCTAACTAACTATGGCTACACCTTC.

The chain uses TRBV7-8 and TRBJ2-3, with 8 nucleotides matching TRBD1. The CDR3 loop spans 17 amino acids. Germline CDR1 is SGHVS and CDR2 is FQNEAQ. The junction had 12 bases not matched to a gene; V was cut back by 5 bases and J by 2 bases. The CDR3 sequence is CASSQSRTGPNTDTQYF. As DNA, the CDR3 is TGTGCCAGCAGCCAGAGTAGGACAGGGCCCAACACAGATACGCAGTATTTT.

The chain is built from TRBV7-6 and TRBJ1-1, with 7 bases fitting TRBD1. The CDR3 length is 14 residues. The germline V gene encodes CDR1 SGHVS and CDR2 FNYEAQ. Trimming took 0 bases from V and 7 from J; bases not matched to a gene: 5. CDR3: CASSLAAGGGEAFF. DNA of the CDR3: TGTGCCAGCAGCTTAGCGGCAGGGGGTGGTGAAGCTTTCTTT. Full variable domain (remainder filled in from reference TRBV7-6 and TRBJ1-1): GAGVSQSPRYKVTKRGQDVALRCDPISGHVSLYWYRQALGQGPEFLTYFNYEAQQDKSGLPNDRFSAERPEGSISTLTIQRTEQRDSAMYRCASSLAAGGGEAFFGQGTRLTVV.

This chain links TRBV9 with TRBJ2-3; 10 positions match TRBD2. Germline CDR1 reads SGDLS; CDR2 reads YYNGEE. V was pared by 0 bases and J by 5 bases, with 15 bases of the junction left unmatched. The CDR3 is made up of 19 amino acids. CDR3 bases: TGTGCCAGCAGCGTAGAAGGGCTGGTGGCACTAGCGGGGTTAGATACGCAGTATTTT. Its translation: CASSVEGLVALAGLDTQYF.

The chain joins TRBV9 to TRBJ2-3; D unclear. This CDR3 comprises 15 residues. In germline, CDR1 is SGDLS, CDR2 YYNGEE. Trimming removed 8 bases from V and 0 bases from J, with 16 bases in between. The CDR3 protein is CASALFGHSTDTQYF. In nucleotides, the CDR3 is TGTGCCAGTGCCCTCTTCGGTCACAGCACAGATACGCAGTATTTT.

J is TRBJ1-3 and V is TRBV2; D not resolved. With 4 bases removed from V and 2 bases from J, the gap between germline ends came to 9 bases. The CDR3 consists of 14 residues. Germline CDR1 reads SNHLY; CDR2 reads FYNNEI. CDR3 DNA sequence: TGTGCCAGCAGTGCCGGGGTTACTGGAAACACCATATATTTT. It specifies CASSAGVTGNTIYF.

This clone has just a few counts. The chain recombines TRBV19 with TRBJ2-1, with D possibly matching TRBD2 (5 bases). Germline values: CDR1 LNHDA, CDR2 SQIVND (reference sequence). The V gene lost 6 bases and the J gene lost 4 bases, with 19 bases spanning the gap. The CDR3 consists of 16 residues. Here the CDR3 DNA reads TGTGCCAGTAGCCCTACGGTTCGGGAAAAATACAATGAGCAGTTCTTC. Protein: CASSPTVREKYNEQFF. The whole variable domain, remainder taken from reference TRBV19 and TRBJ2-1, is DGGITQSPKYLFRKEGQNVTLSCEQNLNHDAMYWYRQDPGQGLRLIYYSQIVNDFQKGDIAEGYSVSREKKESFPLTVTSAQKNPTAFYLCASSPTVREKYNEQFFGPGTRLTVL.

The rearrangement joins TRBV29-1 to TRBJ2-1; D remains ambiguous. CDR3 size: 13 residues. V lost 7 bases to trimming and J lost 1 base, with 11 bases between them. In germline, CDR1 is SQVTM, CDR2 ANQGSEA. CDR3 DNA sequence: TGCAGCGCCCGGACGGTGTCCTACAATGAGCAGTTCTTC. This codes for CSARTVSYNEQFF.

This chain links TRBV10-3 with TRBJ1-1; 8 nucleotides align to TRBD1. The germline CDR1 and CDR2 sequences are ENHRY and SYGVKD. CDR3 length: 17 amino acids. J lost 1 base, V lost 4 bases, and 11 bases had no gene match. This CDR3 reads CAISGTYGQGSNTEAFF. The CDR3 bases are TGTGCCATCAGTGGCACCTACGGACAGGGATCGAACACTGAAGCTTTCTTT.

V and J are TRBV7-9 and TRBJ1-4; D is ambiguous. This CDR3 region has 14 residues. Germline CDR1 is SEHNR and CDR2 is FQNEAQ (reference sequence). Trimming cost V 5 bases and J 0 bases, with 7 bases left between them. CDR3 in DNA: TGTGCCAGCAGCGTATTTGCAACTAATGAAAAACTGTTTTTT. It encodes CASSVFATNEKLFF.

The V call is TRBV6-5, the J call TRBJ2-1, with a weak D call TRBD2 (5 bases). Trimming removed 4 bases at V and 5 bases at J, with 15 bases between. Germline CDR1 MNHEY, CDR2 SVGAGI. The CDR3 is 15 amino acids. The CDR3 coding sequence is TGTGCCAGCAGTTTCTCGGGGTTAGCAAACAATGAGCAGTTCTTC. This encodes CASSFSGLANNEQFF.

V gene TRBV30 combines with J gene TRBJ2-1, with 10 bases lining up with TRBD2. The CDR3 is 18 amino acids. J gave up 0 bases and V 2 bases, and 10 bases lay outside the gene matches. Germline V lookup: CDR1 GTSNPN, CDR2 SVGIG (reference sequence). This CDR3 is CAWSSLAGVYRSYNEQFF. The CDR3 DNA is TGTGCCTGGAGTTCCCTAGCGGGAGTCTATCGCTCCTACAATGAGCAGTTCTTC.

The rearrangement joins TRBV4-1 to TRBJ1-2, with TRBD1 matching 8 bases. This CDR3 is built from 16 residues. Per germline, CDR1 MGHRA and CDR2 YSYEKL. V shed 1 base, J shed 6 bases, and the junction held 10 bases outside the gene matches. CDR3 region: CASSQAPTDRVHGYTF. The CDR3 coding sequence is TGCGCCAGCAGCCAAGCACCAACGGACAGGGTGCATGGCTACACCTTC.

The chain has TRBV28 and TRBJ2-3; maybe TRBD1 (5 bases). The V end was cut by 5 bases, the J end by 2 bases, with 8 bases between. Looked up from germline, CDR1 is MDHEN and CDR2 is SYDVKM. The CDR3 spans 13 residues. This CDR3 reads CASSMDTTDTQYF. The CDR3 DNA reads as TGTGCCAGCAGTATGGACACCACAGATACGCAGTATTTT.

This rearrangement joins TRBV29-1 to TRBJ1-2; tentative D call: TRBD1 (5 bases). V lost 6 bases, J lost 3 bases, and 8 bases lay in between. CDR3 length: 11 residues. Germline V gene lookup returns CDR1 SQVTM and CDR2 ANQGSEA. In DNA form, the CDR3 reads TGCAGCGTCAGGGACGACTATGGCTACACCTTC. Residues: CSVRDDYGYTF.

This chain connects TRBV5-4 to TRBJ2-5; 7 bases align to TRBD2. Germline trimming cut 6 bases from V and 2 bases from J; bases unmatched to any gene: 13. CDR3 length: 16 amino acids. Germline-derived CDR1 and CDR2 are SGHNT and YYREEE (reference sequence). This chain's CDR3 is CASTLAGAGVQETQYF. In DNA form, the CDR3 reads TGTGCCAGCACTCTGGCGGGAGCTGGGGTTCAAGAGACCCAGTACTTC.

Comment on this clone: In the same sample, other DNA sequences code for this CDR3. The V call is TRBV7-9, the J call TRBJ1-5, with D uncertain. The CDR3 is 14 residues long. V was shortened by 5 bases and J by 1 base, with 9 bases between the two germline ends. Germline lookup yields CDR1 SEHNR and CDR2 FQNEAQ (reference sequence). The CDR3 bases are TGTGCCAGCAGCCCTCCGGGCAGCAATCAGCCCCAGCATTTT. Translation gives CASSPPGSNQPQHF. Full variable domain (outside the CDR3, taken from reference TRBV7-9 and TRBJ1-5): DTGVSQNPRHKITKRGQNVTFRCDPISEHNRLYWYRQTLGQGPEFLTYFQNEAQLEKSRLLSDRFSAERPKGSFSTLEIQRTEQGDSAMYLCASSPPGSNQPQHFGDGTRLSIL.